This T cell receptor (beta chain) came from a study of shared clonotypes between healthy human individuals. Study-wide results and limits: Rarefaction analysis demonstrated incomplete sorted-subset sequencing notwithstanding large depth. Enrolling few donors narrowed the genetic and exposure-history diversity that was represented.

TCRdb's table, derived via immunoSEQ multiplex PCR, lists solely in-frame clones and lacks some. Among around 1.9 million clones listed, just over 90% were seen once. Regarding this clone: The antigen remains undetermined.

V lost 5 bases, J lost 6 bases, and 19 bases lay in between. This CDR3 spans 16 amino acids. Germline CDR1 reads PRHDT; CDR2 reads FYEKMQ (reference sequence). CD45RO-negative cells were positively selected for CCR7, leaving out terminally differentiated effector memory CD45RA+ cells. Material for sequencing was naive CD8+ T cells from PBMCs. The chain recombines TRBV13 with TRBJ1-4; D ambiguous. The sequence derives from a man aged 18 to 35 in good health. Some clones in this sample may be carry-over from other donors' samples. CDR3 sequence: CASSPGRPSQDEKLFF. The DNA of the CDR3 is TGTGCCAGCAGCCCCGGACGCCCGAGCCAGGATGAAAAACTGTTTTTT.